The rows below give T cell receptor beta chains drawn from one sample of a study of blood T cell repertoires in COVID-19. Only in-frame clones appear in the TCRdb table, and some are missing; sequencing was by immunoSEQ multiplex PCR. The repertoire holds 410,000 or so clones, with roughly 85% as singletons. The sample taken for sequencing was peripheral blood. These receptors all stem from a woman in her 30s with active or convalescent COVID-19. CDR3s include the opening cysteine and the closing phenylalanine or tryptophan. Fields, in order: J gene, clone size, V gene, D gene, CDR3 DNA, CDR3 protein. D genes are given only for firm matches. Not every row has a clone size; where given, it reads once, few, many or a size class.

J: TRBJ1-1; size: -; V: TRBV6-5; D: -; DNA: TGTGCCAGCAGTTACTCGGGCAGGGGAAACACTGAAGCTTTCTTT; CDR3: CASSYSGRGNTEAFF
J: TRBJ2-5; size: -; V: TRBV3-1/TRBV3-2; D: -; DNA: TGTGCCAGCAGCCAACGTTCGCGGCAAGAGACCCAGTACTTC; CDR3: CASSQRSRQETQYF
J: TRBJ1-5; size: -; V: TRBV7-8; D: -; DNA: TGTGCCAGCAGCTTAGCCCTAAATAGCAATCAGCCCCAGCATTTT; CDR3: CASSLALNSNQPQHF
J: TRBJ1-3; size: once; V: TRBV25-1; D: TRBD1; DNA: TGTGCCAGCAGTGAAGAGGGGGCGCGAGGAAACACCATATATTTT; CDR3: CASSEEGARGNTIYF
J: TRBJ2-2; size: -; V: TRBV15; D: TRBD1; DNA: TGTGCCACCTCAGGGGGCACTGCGAACACCGGGGAGCTGTTTTTT; CDR3: CATSGGTANTGELFF
J: TRBJ2-2; size: -; V: TRBV5-1; D: TRBD1; DNA: TGCGCCAGCAGCCCTATTCCCGGGACAGAGAACACCGGGGAGCTGTTTTTT; CDR3: CASSPIPGTENTGELFF
J: TRBJ1-5; size: -; V: TRBV3-1/TRBV3-2; D: -; DNA: TGTGCCAGCAGCCAAGGATGGTCGGGGGGCGGGAGCGCTCATCAGCCCCAGCATTTT; CDR3: CASSQGWSGGGSAHQPQHF
J: TRBJ1-1; size: -; V: TRBV15; D: -; DNA: TGTGCCACCAGCATGGGCAGTCTGAACACTGAAGCTTTCTTT; CDR3: CATSMGSLNTEAFF
J: TRBJ2-7; size: -; V: TRBV29-1; D: -; DNA: TGCAGCGGGGGGGAGATCTACGAGCAGTACTTC; CDR3: CSGGEIYEQYF
J: TRBJ2-4; size: -; V: TRBV28; D: -; DNA: TGTGCCAGCAGTTTATCAGGGGGGCCGGACATTCAGTACTTC; CDR3: CASSLSGGPDIQYF
J: TRBJ2-3; size: -; V: TRBV27; D: -; DNA: TGTGCCAGCAGTTTCGGGCAGGGAACAGATACGCAGTATTTT; CDR3: CASSFGQGTDTQYF
J: TRBJ1-2; size: -; V: TRBV5-4; D: -; DNA: TGTGCCAGCAGCCCCGGAGGGGCGCCTCACTATGGCTACACCTTC; CDR3: CASSPGGAPHYGYTF
J: TRBJ2-4; size: -; V: TRBV5-1; D: TRBD2; DNA: TGCGCCAGCAGCCTCAGCTCGGGGGGTACCGCAATCGAAAACATTCAGTACTTC; CDR3: CASSLSSGGTAIENIQYF
J: TRBJ2-3; size: -; V: TRBV4-1; D: -; DNA: TGCGCCAGCAGCCAAATGCCCAAAAAGGCAGGGGATACAGATACGCAGTATTTT; CDR3: CASSQMPKKAGDTDTQYF
J: TRBJ1-5; size: -; V: TRBV6-1; D: TRBD1; DNA: TGTGCCAGCAGTGGACCTTTACAGGGGAACAATCAGCCCCAGCATTTT; CDR3: CASSGPLQGNNQPQHF
J: TRBJ2-2; size: -; V: TRBV9; D: -; DNA: TGTGCCAGCAGCGTATCGGGGTCCCCTTACACCGGGGAGCTGTTTTTT; CDR3: CASSVSGSPYTGELFF
J: TRBJ2-2; size: -; V: TRBV29-1; D: TRBD1; DNA: TGCAGCGTGGGAACAGGGGGTGGGAGCGGGGAGCTGTTTTTT; CDR3: CSVGTGGGSGELFF
J: TRBJ2-3; size: -; V: TRBV4-1; D: -; DNA: TGCGCCAGCAGCCAAGCCGCGACAGGCACAGATACGCAGTATTTT; CDR3: CASSQAATGTDTQYF
J: TRBJ1-3; size: -; V: TRBV30; D: TRBD1; DNA: TGTGCCTGGAAACGGACAGGCAGTGGAAACACCATATATTTT; CDR3: CAWKRTGSGNTIYF
J: TRBJ2-5; size: -; V: TRBV5-1; D: -; DNA: TGCGCCAGCAGCTCCGGGGAGACCCAGTACTTC; CDR3: CASSSGETQYF
J: TRBJ2-3; size: -; V: TRBV19; D: -; DNA: TGTGCCAGTAGTATCTCACAGGGATCCACAGATACGCAGTATTTT; CDR3: CASSISQGSTDTQYF
J: TRBJ2-5; size: once; V: TRBV3-1/TRBV3-2; D: -; DNA: TGTGCCAGCAGGCGGGGCGTTGGGGAGACCCAGTACTTC; CDR3: CASRRGVGETQYF
J: TRBJ1-5; size: once; V: TRBV21-1; D: -; DNA: TGTGCCAGCATCCAAAGACCGGGACAGGGGGTTGGGTGGAGCAATCAGCCCCAGCATTTT; CDR3: CASIQRPGQGVGWSNQPQHF
J: TRBJ2-3; size: -; V: TRBV4-2; D: -; DNA: TGTGCCAGCAGCCAAGATGCCGGGATAGATACGCAGTATTTT; CDR3: CASSQDAGIDTQYF
J: TRBJ1-3; size: -; V: TRBV19; D: -; DNA: TGTGCCAGTACCACCCTACCCCCCGACGGCGGGGAGGGATGGGGAAACACCATATATTTT; CDR3: CASTTLPPDGGEGWGNTIYF